A single sample is the source of the 26 T cell receptor beta chains below, sequenced in a study of T-cell memory formation after mild COVID-19. TCRdb reanalysed the 5' RACE reads using MiXCR and keeps one entry per CDR3 protein. The sample lists roughly 620,000 distinct CDR3 sequences, over 15% occurring once. Sequenced input: PBMCs or a T cell subset sorted from them (not recorded which). Receptors originate from an adult woman who had mild COVID-19 (a few samples of this study predate the infection). Cell type and time point are not known.

The genes are TRBV6-5 and TRBJ2-7; D ambiguous. CDR1 is MNHEY and CDR2 is SVGAGI in the germline V gene. This CDR3 contains 13 residues. V gave up 6 bases and J gave up 2 bases, with 11 bases separating them. CDR3 nucleotide sequence: TGTGCCAGCAGCCCGGACGAAACCTACGAGCAGTACTTC. This encodes CASSPDETYEQYF.

The chain carries TRBV30 and TRBJ2-3; D is undetermined. The length of the CDR3 is 12 residues. Deletions cut 3 bases from V and 6 bases from J, with 10 bases between. CDR1 and CDR2 (germline): GTSNPN, SVGIG (reference sequence). CDR3 amino acids: CAWSPFGDTQYF. The CDR3 DNA follows: TGTGCCTGGAGCCCGTTTGGGGATACGCAGTATTTT.

This chain links TRBV11-2 with TRBJ2-3, with a tentative D call TRBD1 (6 bases). Per the germline V gene, CDR1 is SGHAT and CDR2 is FQNNGV. The ends were cut back, 7 bases at V and 6 bases at J, with 14 bases in the middle. The CDR3 extends over 13 amino acids. DNA for the CDR3: TGTGCCAGCAACAATAAGGGGGTTGATACGCAGTATTTT. Translation gives CASNNKGVDTQYF.

There are a few counts of this clonotype. The chain uses TRBV14 and TRBJ1-1; D perhaps matches TRBD1 (5 bases). The length of the CDR3 is 15 residues. Trimming took 1 base from V and 5 from J, leaving 14 bases between them. From germline, CDR1 is SGHDN and CDR2 FVKESK. The DNA for the CDR3 is TGTGCCAGCAGCCAAGTATCTGGACGGGGGACTGAAGCTTTCTTT. Translation gives CASSQVSGRGTEAFF.

This clonotype has just a few counts. The chain uses TRBV20-1 and TRBJ1-5; 8 bases are shared with TRBD1. This CDR3 comprises 12 residues. V lost 5 bases to trimming and J lost 5 bases; unmatched junction nucleotides: 2. CDR1 is DFQATT and CDR2 is SNEGSKA in the germline V gene (reference sequence). The CDR3 nucleotides read TGCAGTGCTTCGACAGGGGATCAGCCCCAGCATTTT. It translates to CSASTGDQPQHF.

This chain connects TRBV20-1 to TRBJ2-5; D is uncertain. The CDR3 consists of 14 residues. Trimming removed 1 base from V and 2 bases from J, with 11 bases in between. CDR1 is DFQATT and CDR2 is SNEGSKA in the germline V gene (reference sequence). The CDR3 loop is CSARGSAGQETQYF. DNA for the CDR3: TGCAGTGCTAGAGGGTCGGCCGGGCAAGAGACCCAGTACTTC.

This clonotype occurred a few times. The chain uses TRBV25-1 and TRBJ2-6; 9 bases match TRBD1. Germline V gene sequence: CDR1 MGHDK, CDR2 SYGVNS. The CDR3 is 17 residues long. V was clipped by 3 bases and J by 4 bases; unmatched bases: 7. CDR3 nucleotides: TGTGCCAGCAGTGATTGGGACAGGGCTTCCGGGGCCAACGTCCTGACTTTC. Protein sequence: CASSDWDRASGANVLTF.

The V and J genes are TRBV6-5 and TRBJ2-3; 7 bases match TRBD1. Germline V gene sequence: CDR1 MNHEY, CDR2 SVGAGI. V gave up 5 bases and J gave up 0 bases; unmatched junction bases: 8. This CDR3 region has 16 residues. CDR3 region: CASSQGGRSSTDTQYF. The CDR3 DNA sequence: TGTGCCAGCAGTCAAGGGGGCAGGTCTAGCACAGATACGCAGTATTTT.

V is TRBV12-3 or TRBV12-4 and J is TRBJ2-5; 10 bases are shared with TRBD2. The CDR3 consists of 17 residues. V lost 0 bases and J lost 5; bases outside the gene matches: 9. The CDR3 is CASSLAVHSGRVETQYF. CDR3 sequence (DNA): TGTGCCAGCAGTTTAGCGGTCCACAGCGGGAGGGTTGAGACCCAGTACTTC.

The CDR3 protein is CASSSHGNLHF. The CDR3 DNA follows: TGTGCCAGCAGCTCACATGGTAACCTCCACTTT. V gene TRBV7-9 combines with J gene TRBJ1-6; D gene unclear. CDR1 is SEHNR and CDR2 is FQNEAQ in the germline V gene (reference sequence). V lost 4 bases, J lost 15 bases, and 10 bases lay in between. The CDR3 spans 11 residues.

This clonotype has more than one count but fewer than ten. This chain uses TRBV7-3 with TRBJ2-3; no firm D call. This CDR3 contains 15 residues. Deletions cut 1 base from V and 3 bases from J, with 11 bases between. In germline, CDR1 is SGHTA, CDR2 FQGTGA. In nucleotides, the CDR3 is TGTGCCAGCAGCTTAATTCCAGGTGGTACAGATACGCAGTATTTT. Its translation: CASSLIPGGTDTQYF.

This rearrangement joins TRBV4-1 to TRBJ2-3; 16 nucleotides match TRBD2. The CDR3 covers 17 residues. Germline assignment: CDR1 MGHRA and CDR2 YSYEKL. V lost 4 bases to trimming and J lost 6 bases; unmatched junction nucleotides: 7. The CDR3 sequence is CASSLPGLAGGRDTQYF. CDR3 nucleotides: TGCGCCAGCAGCCTTCCGGGACTAGCGGGGGGGCGTGATACGCAGTATTTT.

This clonotype was detected only a few times. V usage is TRBV7-6 and J usage is TRBJ2-5; 9 positions match TRBD1. The trim removed 3 bases at V and 0 bases at J, leaving 5 bases unmatched. CDR1 is SGHVS and CDR2 is FNYEAQ in the germline V gene. The length of the CDR3 is 16 residues. CDR3 DNA: TGTGCCAGCAGCTTTGGACAGGGGTCATACCAAGAGACCCAGTACTTC. Residues: CASSFGQGSYQETQYF.

The chain couples TRBV5-1 to TRBJ1-4; D remains unclear. CDR1 is SGHRS and CDR2 is YFSETQ in the germline V gene. The CDR3 covers 13 residues. Trimming took 5 bases from V and 0 from J, leaving 5 bases between them. DNA for the CDR3: TGCGCCAGCAGGCAGACAACTAATGAAAAACTGTTTTTT. It yields the protein CASRQTTNEKLFF.

This clonotype has ten or more counts. V usage is TRBV24-1 and J usage is TRBJ2-5; no clear D. Germline assignment: CDR1 KGHDR and CDR2 SFDVKD. The CDR3 runs 13 residues. Trimming removed 4 bases from V and 1 base from J, with 6 bases in between. The CDR3 loop is CATSDRIQETQYF. CDR3 DNA sequence: TGTGCCACCAGTGACAGGATCCAAGAGACCCAGTACTTC.

This rearrangement joins TRBV12-3 or TRBV12-4 to TRBJ1-2; 7 bases are a match to TRBD1. This CDR3 spans 14 amino acids. Trimming at V came to 6 bases and at J to 2 bases, leaving 6 bases not matched to a gene. As DNA, the CDR3 is TGTGCCAGCAGCCAGGGGGATCGAAACTATGGCTACACCTTC. Translating gives CASSQGDRNYGYTF.

This clonotype was seen a handful of times. The CDR3, as DNA: TGCGCCAGCAGCTTGGTTCGGGGAGGAACGACTAATGAAAAACTGTTTTTT. It is translated as CASSLVRGGTTNEKLFF. V is TRBV5-1 and J is TRBJ1-4; the D is unclear. CDR1 and CDR2 from the germline V gene are SGHRS and YFSETQ. The ends were cut back, 0 bases at V and 2 bases at J, with 14 bases in the middle. The CDR3 runs 17 residues.

This clonotype came up a few times. The V call is TRBV28, the J call TRBJ2-5; weak D call: TRBD2 (5 bases). The germline V gene has CDR1 MDHEN and CDR2 SYDVKM. This CDR3 is built from 14 residues. With 6 bases removed from V and 2 bases from J, the gap between germline ends came to 13 bases. In DNA, the CDR3 is TGTGCCAGCAGCCAATGGCGGGTACAAGAGACCCAGTACTTC. This gives the protein CASSQWRVQETQYF. The full variable domain, rest sourced from reference TRBV28 and TRBJ2-5, is DVKVTQSSRYLVKRTGEKVFLECVQDMDHENMFWYRQDPGLGLRLIYFSYDVKMKEKGDIPEGYSVSREKKERFSLILESASTNQTSMYLCASSQWRVQETQYFGPGTRLLVL.

This chain uses TRBV7-2 with TRBJ2-2; TRBD1 might be the D (8 bases). Germline V lookup: CDR1 SGHTA, CDR2 FQGNSA. With 4 bases removed from V and 5 bases from J, the gap between germline ends came to 14 bases. This CDR3 contains 15 residues. DNA for the CDR3: TGTGCCAGCAGCTCCGGACAGGGAGGGACCGGGGAGCTGTTTTTT. Translating it yields CASSSGQGGTGELFF.

The chain's CDR3 is CSVVDRFGYTF. The CDR3, as DNA: TGCAGCGTCGTTGACAGGTTCGGCTACACCTTC. V usage is TRBV29-1 and J usage is TRBJ1-2; D is perhaps TRBD1 (6 bases). The length of the CDR3 is 11 residues. Germline lookup yields CDR1 SQVTM and CDR2 ANQGSEA. The V end lost 6 bases, the J end lost 8 bases, and 13 bases lay between the germline ends.

In this sample, this clonotype turned up a few times. The V call is TRBV24-1, the J call TRBJ2-5; no clear D. V was clipped by 3 bases and J by 5 bases, with 15 bases between them. Per the germline V gene, CDR1 is KGHDR and CDR2 is SFDVKD. The CDR3 extends over 15 amino acids. The CDR3 coding sequence is TGTGCCACCAGTGATCGCCAATCAGAACGGGAGACCCAGTACTTC. It yields the protein CATSDRQSERETQYF.

This clonotype came up a few times. This rearrangement joins TRBV7-9 to TRBJ2-5; D uncertain. Per the germline V gene, CDR1 is SEHNR and CDR2 is FQNEAQ (reference sequence). This CDR3 is built from 12 residues. V was pared by 6 bases and J by 3 bases, with 8 bases between. The CDR3 loop is CASSGRKETQYF. The CDR3 coding sequence is TGTGCCAGCAGTGGCAGAAAAGAGACCCAGTACTTC.

The chain is built from TRBV7-2 and TRBJ1-1; the D gene is possibly TRBD1 (5 bases). Deletions cut 5 bases from V and 5 bases from J, with 27 bases between. CDR1 is SGHTA, CDR2 FQGNSA, per germline. This CDR3 is 18 amino acids long. The CDR3 nucleotides read TGTGCCAGCAGCACCGGCGGGGGGGATGTAACGATCAGGACTGAAGCTTTCTTT. This encodes CASSTGGGDVTIRTEAFF.

This clonotype was seen a few times. The chain carries TRBV27 and TRBJ1-1; 8 positions match TRBD1. Germline V gene lookup returns CDR1 MNHEY and CDR2 SMNVEV (reference sequence). After removal of 5 bases from V and 6 bases from J, the junction contained 8 bases not matched to a gene. The length of the CDR3 is 14 residues. CDR3 residues: CASSLRVQGAEAFF. CDR3 nucleotide sequence: TGTGCCAGCAGTCTAAGAGTACAGGGGGCTGAAGCTTTCTTT.

V is TRBV18 and J is TRBJ2-1, with 10 bases matching TRBD2. The V and J ends lost 2 bases and 4 bases, in that order; junction bases with no gene match: 5. This CDR3 spans 16 amino acids. The germline V gene has CDR1 KGHSH and CDR2 LQKENI. The CDR3, as DNA: TGTGCCAGCTCACCAACAGGACTAGCGGAGTACAATGAGCAGTTCTTC. Its translation is CASSPTGLAEYNEQFF.

This clonotype was detected a few times. The chain carries TRBV7-9 and TRBJ2-2, with 9 bases identical to TRBD1. Trimming removed 9 bases from V and 3 bases from J; junction bases left unmatched: 11. This CDR3 region has 16 residues. Germline lookup yields CDR1 SEHNR and CDR2 FQNEAQ (reference sequence). CDR3 bases: TGTGCCAGTGACAGGGGGATTTCTCGGGACACCGGGGAGCTGTTTTTT. Protein product: CASDRGISRDTGELFF.